The present TCR beta chain was sequenced within a study of beta chain features in type 1 diabetes. Regarding the study as a whole: Equally in patients and controls, shorter templates might have been favored by PCR.

Each population that was sorted was more than 98% pure. In this sample, this clone turned up a few times. Its antigen is as yet unknown. The isolated RNA, all of it, was reverse transcribed, so expressed TCRB transcripts were what got sequenced. Method: immunoSEQ multiplex PCR; TCRdb's copy keeps in-frame clones and lacks some. The sample has some 900,000 clones; 15% to 20% are singletons. This TCR came from a woman younger than 30 in good health. Sample: naive CD4+ T cells from blood.

The CDR3 here is CASSWAGVPDTQYF. The CDR3 region has the DNA TGTGCCAGCAGTTGGGCGGGAGTGCCAGATACGCAGTATTTT. The chain joins TRBV28 to TRBJ2-3; TRBD2 aligns across 7 bases. Germline V gene lookup returns CDR1 MDHEN and CDR2 SYDVKM. The CDR3 extends over 14 amino acids. V lost 4 bases to trimming and J lost 4 bases; unmatched junction nucleotides: 5.